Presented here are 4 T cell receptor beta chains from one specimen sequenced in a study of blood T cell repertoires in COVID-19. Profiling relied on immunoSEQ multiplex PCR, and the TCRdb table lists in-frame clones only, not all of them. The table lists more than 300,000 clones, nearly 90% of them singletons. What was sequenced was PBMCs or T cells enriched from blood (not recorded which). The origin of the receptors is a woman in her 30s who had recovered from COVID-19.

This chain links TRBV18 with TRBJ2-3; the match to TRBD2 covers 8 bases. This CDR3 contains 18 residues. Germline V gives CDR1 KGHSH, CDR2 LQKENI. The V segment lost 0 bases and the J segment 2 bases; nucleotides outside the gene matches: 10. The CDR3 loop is CASSPPVTSEAITDTQYF. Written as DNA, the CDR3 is TGTGCCAGCTCACCACCGGTGACTAGCGAGGCGATCACAGATACGCAGTATTTT.

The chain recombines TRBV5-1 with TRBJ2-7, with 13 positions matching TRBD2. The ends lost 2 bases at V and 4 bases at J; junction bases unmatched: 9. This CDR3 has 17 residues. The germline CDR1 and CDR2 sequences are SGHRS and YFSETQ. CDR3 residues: CASSFGTSGTHQYEQYF. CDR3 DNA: TGCGCCAGCAGCTTCGGGACTAGCGGGACACACCAGTACGAGCAGTACTTC.

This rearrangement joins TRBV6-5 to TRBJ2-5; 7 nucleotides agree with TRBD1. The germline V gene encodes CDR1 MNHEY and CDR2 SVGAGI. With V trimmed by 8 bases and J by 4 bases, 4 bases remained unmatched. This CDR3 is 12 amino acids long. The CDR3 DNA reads TGTGCCAGCTCAAGGGGGCGAGAGACCCAGTACTTC. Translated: CASSRGRETQYF.

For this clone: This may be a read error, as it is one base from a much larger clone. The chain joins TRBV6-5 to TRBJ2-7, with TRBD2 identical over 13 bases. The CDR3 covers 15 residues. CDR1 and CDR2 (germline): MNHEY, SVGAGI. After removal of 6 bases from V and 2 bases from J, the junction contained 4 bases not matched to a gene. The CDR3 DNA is TGTGCCAGCAGGGTACTAGCGGGAGGGACCTACGAGCAGTACTTC. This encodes CASRVLAGGTYEQYF.